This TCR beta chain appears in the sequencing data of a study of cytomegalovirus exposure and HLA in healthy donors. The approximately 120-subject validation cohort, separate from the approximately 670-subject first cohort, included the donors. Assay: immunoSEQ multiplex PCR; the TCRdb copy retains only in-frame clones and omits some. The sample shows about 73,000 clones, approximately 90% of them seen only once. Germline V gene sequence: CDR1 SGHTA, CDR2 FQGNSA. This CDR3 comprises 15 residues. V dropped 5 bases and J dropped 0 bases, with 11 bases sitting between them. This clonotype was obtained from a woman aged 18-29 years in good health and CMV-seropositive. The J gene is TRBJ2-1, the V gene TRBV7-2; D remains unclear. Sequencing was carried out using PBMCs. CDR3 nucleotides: TGTGCCAGCAGCATTAGAGGTAGCTCCTACAATGAGCAGTTCTTC. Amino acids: CASSIRGSSYNEQFF.